The rows below give T cell receptor beta chains drawn from one sample of a study of OX40 agonist ivuxolimab in advanced cancers. Libraries were prepared by immunoSEQ multiplex PCR; TCRdb keeps only in-frame clonotypes and omits some of them. The sample yields 45,000 to 60,000 clones, 85% to 90% seen once. Specimen: CD4+ or CD8+ T cells sorted from blood, collected in a trial of the OX40 agonist ivuxolimab. These TCRs come from an adult with an advanced solid tumor such as melanoma, head and neck, liver or kidney cancer. Each CDR3 is given with its conserved first and last residue. The D gene is left open where the match is weak. A clone size is listed for some rows: how often the clone was seen (once, few, many), or a class if it is expanded.

>TRBJ2-3|-|TRBV10-3|-
CAIGRMGADTQYF
TGTGCCATCGGGAGAATGGGAGCAGATACGCAGTATTTT
>TRBJ2-1|-|TRBV5-1|-
CASSSPVLF
TGCGCCAGCAGCTCGCCGGTACTCTTC
>TRBJ1-6|TRBD1|TRBV2|few
CASSGTGKNSPLHF
TGTGCCAGCAGTGGGACAGGGAAGAATTCACCCCTCCACTTT
>TRBJ1-6|TRBD1|TRBV25-1|-
CASSEGSGGMWDSPLHF
TGTGCCAGCAGTGAGGGTTCAGGGGGGATGTGGGATTCACCCCTCCACTTT
>TRBJ1-1|TRBD1|TRBV7-2|-
CASRLWTGADTEAFF
TGTGCCAGCAGACTTTGGACAGGGGCGGACACTGAAGCTTTCTTT
>TRBJ1-2|-|TRBV7-2|-
CASSWESSNYGYTF
TGTGCCAGCAGCTGGGAGAGTTCTAACTATGGCTACACCTTC
>TRBJ1-1|TRBD1|TRBV5-4|-
CASSPEDRGTEAFF
TGTGCCAGCAGCCCGGAAGACAGGGGCACTGAAGCTTTCTTT
>TRBJ2-2|TRBD2|TRBV7-2|few
CASSFTGGTTGELFF
TGTGCCAGCAGCTTTACGGGAGGGACCACCGGGGAGCTGTTTTTT
>TRBJ1-1|-|TRBV7-6|once
CASSLSLNTEAFF
TGTGCCAGCAGCTTATCGTTGAACACTGAAGCTTTCTTT
>TRBJ1-1|-|TRBV12-5|-
CASGFRKGGLNTEAFF
TGTGCTAGTGGTTTTAGAAAGGGGGGGCTGAACACTGAAGCTTTCTTT
>TRBJ1-1|-|TRBV6-1|-
CASRRPGPNTEAFF
TGTGCCAGCAGACGCCCGGGACCCAACACTGAAGCTTTCTTT
>TRBJ1-5|-|TRBV7-6|-
CASSLGHQNQPQHF
TGTGCCAGCAGCTTGGGACACCAGAATCAGCCCCAGCATTTT
>TRBJ2-3|-|TRBV18|few
CASSPSNTDTQYF
TGTGCCAGCTCACCCTCTAACACAGATACGCAGTATTTT
>TRBJ2-7|-|TRBV7-9|-
CASSDSYEQYF
TGTGCCAGCAGCGACTCCTACGAGCAGTACTTC
>TRBJ2-7|TRBD1|TRBV19|-
CASSIGTGLREQYF
TGTGCCAGTAGTATAGGGACAGGGTTGCGCGAGCAGTACTTC
>TRBJ2-5|-|TRBV11-3|-
CASSFRSSAQETQYF
TGTGCCAGCAGCTTCCGTTCTAGCGCCCAAGAGACCCAGTACTTC
>TRBJ2-6|-|TRBV6-5|-
CASRRGVSGANVLTF
TGTGCCAGCAGACGAGGGGTGTCCGGGGCCAACGTCCTGACTTTC
>TRBJ2-5|-|TRBV27|-
CASSFEGETQYF
TGTGCCAGCAGTTTTGAGGGAGAGACCCAGTACTTC
>TRBJ1-1|-|TRBV6-4|-
CASSRQRDTEAFF
TGTGCCAGCAGTAGGCAGAGGGACACTGAAGCTTTCTTT
>TRBJ2-2|TRBD2|TRBV10-1|-
CASSPGLGGTGELFF
TGCGCCAGCAGTCCAGGACTGGGGGGGACCGGGGAGCTGTTTTTT
>TRBJ2-5|-|TRBV11-1|-
CASSDEFRQRTDGEETQYF
TGTGCCAGCAGCGACGAATTTCGCCAGAGGACGGATGGGGAAGAGACCCAGTACTTC
>TRBJ2-4|TRBD2|TRBV6-5|-
CASSTVGLGNIQYF
TGTGCCAGCAGTACCGTGGGACTAGGGAACATTCAGTACTTC
>TRBJ2-1|-|TRBV10-2|-
CASSESTSEQFF
TGCGCCAGCAGTGAGTCGACGTCAGAGCAGTTCTTC
>TRBJ1-3|-|TRBV6-5|-
CASSYFQGSGNTIYF
TGTGCCAGCAGTTACTTTCAGGGGTCTGGAAACACCATATATTTT
>TRBJ1-5|-|TRBV18|-
CASSRRDTGVNQPQHF
TGTGCCAGCTCACGACGGGACACAGGAGTCAATCAGCCCCAGCATTTT
>TRBJ1-1|TRBD1|TRBV7-9|-
CASSPTTGEETEAFF
TGTGCCAGCAGCCCAACGACAGGGGAGGAAACTGAAGCTTTCTTT
>TRBJ2-2|TRBD2|TRBV29-1|-
CSVEVGRAATGELFF
TGCAGCGTTGAAGTCGGGAGGGCGGCCACCGGGGAGCTGTTTTTT
>TRBJ1-2|-|TRBV18|-
CASSVNRDTSNYGYTF
TGTGCCAGCTCAGTAAACCGGGACACCAGTAACTATGGCTACACCTTC
>TRBJ1-6|-|TRBV6-1|-
CASSKDRSSYNSPLHF
TGTGCCAGCAGTAAAGACAGATCTTCCTATAATTCACCCCTCCACTTT
>TRBJ1-5|-|TRBV19|few
CASMSGFGSQHF
TGTGCCAGTATGTCAGGGTTCGGGTCCCAGCATTTT
>TRBJ1-3|-|TRBV7-2|-
CASSPGDRNTIYF
TGTGCCAGCAGCCCCGGGGACAGAAACACCATATATTTT
>TRBJ1-1|TRBD1|TRBV7-2|once
CASSQRQGASTEAFF
TGTGCCAGCAGCCAGCGACAGGGGGCGAGCACTGAAGCTTTCTTT
>TRBJ2-1|TRBD2|TRBV7-8|once
CASSSREGSYNEQFF
TGTGCCAGCAGCTCACGGGAGGGGTCCTACAATGAGCAGTTCTTC
>TRBJ1-1|-|TRBV7-9|-
CASSPPSGAMNTEAFF
TGTGCCAGCAGCCCACCAAGTGGAGCCATGAACACTGAAGCTTTCTTT
>TRBJ2-7|TRBD1|TRBV4-2|-
CASSQRTGTDEQYF
TGTGCCAGCAGCCAACGGACAGGGACAGACGAGCAGTACTTC
>TRBJ1-5|-|TRBV6-5|-
CASSSEQNNQPQHF
TGTGCCAGCAGTTCGGAACAGAATAATCAGCCCCAGCATTTT
>TRBJ2-3|-|TRBV2|-
CASRQEADTQYF
TGTGCCAGCAGACAGGAGGCAGATACGCAGTATTTT
>TRBJ1-1|TRBD1|TRBV6-5|-
CASKGQLNTEAFF
TGTGCCAGCAAGGGACAGTTGAACACTGAAGCTTTCTTT
>TRBJ2-3|-|TRBV1|-
CTSSPGLAGVLRDTQYF
TGCACCAGCAGCCCGGGACTAGCGGGAGTCTTGCGAGATACGCAGTATTTT
>TRBJ2-3|-|TRBV2|-
CASSETFRQGVQYF
TGTGCCAGCAGTGAGACCTTTCGCCAGGGTGTGCAGTATTTT
>TRBJ2-3|-|TRBV19|-
CASSGVGRSTDTQYF
TGTGCCAGTAGTGGAGTGGGACGAAGCACAGATACGCAGTATTTT
>TRBJ2-5|-|TRBV5-1|-
CASSLVPGQETQYF
TGCGCCAGCAGCTTGGTTCCTGGCCAAGAGACCCAGTACTTC